The 20 T cell receptor beta chains below come from one sample, sequenced in a study of control samples from healthy donors and cancer patients. TCRdb's table, derived via immunoSEQ multiplex PCR, lists solely in-frame clones and lacks some. The data hold 150,000 to 180,000 clones, with 85% to 95% observed a single time. Sequenced input: blood. The receptor source for this set is a man aged 50 to 59 in good health.

The chain recombines TRBV28 with TRBJ2-7; D unclear. The CDR3 is 15 amino acids. The ends were cut back, 4 bases at V and 0 bases at J, with 13 bases in the middle. Germline CDR1 MDHEN, CDR2 SYDVKM. This CDR3 reads CASSSMGKDSYEQYF. CDR3 nucleotides: TGTGCCAGCAGTTCCATGGGGAAAGACTCCTACGAGCAGTACTTC.

The gene calls are TRBV6-4 and TRBJ2-5, with D perhaps TRBD1 or TRBD2 (5 bases each). CDR1 MRHNA and CDR2 SNTAGT come from the germline V gene. The CDR3 runs to 13 residues. V was shortened by 5 bases and J by 4 bases, with 11 bases between the two germline ends. In DNA, the CDR3 is TGTGCCAGCAGTCAGGAGAGGGGAGAGACCCAGTACTTC. Encoded protein: CASSQERGETQYF.

This clone is medium-sized. The CDR3 here is CASSQVKQGTSPGELFF. CDR3 nucleotides: TGTGCCAGCAGCCAAGTCAAACAGGGGACTAGCCCCGGGGAGCTGTTTTTT. The J gene is TRBJ2-2, the V gene TRBV4-2, with 9 positions matching TRBD2. The CDR3 consists of 17 residues. With 1 base clipped from V and 6 bases from J, the junction kept 9 bases outside the gene matches. Germline CDR1 LGHNA, CDR2 YNFKEQ.

The rearrangement uses TRBV4-1 and TRBJ2-7, with a weak D call TRBD2 (5 bases). V was clipped by 4 bases and J by 2 bases, with 12 bases between them. CDR1 and CDR2 (germline): MGHRA, YSYEKL. This CDR3 has 14 amino acids. CDR3 protein: CASSRTSGPYEQYF. CDR3 sequence (DNA): TGCGCCAGCAGCCGAACGAGCGGTCCCTACGAGCAGTACTTC.

The rearrangement joins TRBV23-1 to TRBJ2-2; D gene uncertain. TRBV23-1 is marked as an open reading frame, function uncertain. The V end was cut by 4 bases, the J end by 5 bases, with 17 bases between. CDR3 length equals 16 residues. CDR3 protein: CASSPTAMERTGELFF. CDR3 coding DNA: TGCGCCAGCAGTCCAACCGCGATGGAGAGAACCGGGGAGCTGTTTTTT.

This clone turned up a few times. This chain joins TRBV15 and TRBJ1-5; D not resolved. Per germline, CDR1 LNHNV and CDR2 YYDKDF (reference sequence). There are 13 residues in the CDR3. Trimming shortened V by 7 bases and J by 4 bases, and 11 bases separated the two germline ends. The CDR3 protein is CATKDRINQPQHF. The CDR3 DNA reads as TGTGCCACCAAGGATAGAATTAATCAGCCCCAGCATTTT. Variable domain in full (rest from reference TRBV15 and TRBJ1-5): DAMVIQNPRYQVTQFGKPVTLSCSQTLNHNVMYWYQQKSSQAPKLLFHYYDKDFNNEADTPDNFQSRRPNTSFCFLDIRSPGLGDTAMYLCATKDRINQPQHFGDGTRLSIL.

The chain links TRBV28 to TRBJ1-5, with D unresolved. CDR1 and CDR2 from the germline V gene are MDHEN and SYDVKM. Trimming removed 5 bases at V and 11 bases at J, with 19 bases between. The CDR3 loop spans 14 amino acids. CDR3 nucleotides: TGTGCCAGCAGTGTATCCGACGGGAGAGTCGCCCAGCATTTT. This encodes CASSVSDGRVAQHF.

The chain couples TRBV5-4 to TRBJ2-7, with 8 bases that match TRBD2. The CDR3 consists of 14 residues. J lost 2 bases, V lost 4 bases, and 5 bases had no gene match. Germline V gene sequence: CDR1 SGHNT, CDR2 YYREEE (reference sequence). CDR3 sequence: CASSRTSPTYEQYF. The CDR3 nucleotides are TGTGCCAGCAGCAGGACTAGCCCGACCTACGAGCAGTACTTC.

The V and J genes are TRBV28 and TRBJ1-6, with 8 bases that match TRBD1. V was pared by 1 base and J by 10 bases, with 6 bases of the junction left unmatched. CDR1 is MDHEN and CDR2 is SYDVKM in the germline V gene. The CDR3 spans 15 residues. DNA of the CDR3: TGTGCCAGCAGTTTATCGACAGGGGCGGGCTCACCCCTCCACTTT. It encodes CASSLSTGAGSPLHF. The full variable domain, in which reference TRBV28 and TRBJ1-6 provide the parts outside the CDR3, is DVKVTQSSRYLVKRTGEKVFLECVQDMDHENMFWYRQDPGLGLRLIYFSYDVKMKEKGDIPEGYSVSREKKERFSLILESASTNQTSMYLCASSLSTGAGSPLHFGNGTRLTVT.

V usage is TRBV28 and J usage is TRBJ1-1, with D perhaps matching TRBD1 (6 bases). The V end was cut by 5 bases, the J end by 3 bases, with 13 bases between. This CDR3 has 14 residues. Looked up from germline, CDR1 is MDHEN and CDR2 is SYDVKM. Here the CDR3 DNA reads TGTGCCAGCAGTAATGGGGGGCAGGACACTGAAGCTTTCTTT. Its translation is CASSNGGQDTEAFF. Drawing the rest from reference TRBV28 and TRBJ1-1, the complete variable domain is DVKVTQSSRYLVKRTGEKVFLECVQDMDHENMFWYRQDPGLGLRLIYFSYDVKMKEKGDIPEGYSVSREKKERFSLILESASTNQTSMYLCASSNGGQDTEAFFGQGTRLTVV.

J is TRBJ2-2 and V is TRBV6-5; D may be TRBD2 (6 bases). CDR1 is MNHEY and CDR2 is SVGAGI in the germline V gene. The CDR3 consists of 14 residues. The V end lost 4 bases, the J end lost 9 bases, and 15 bases lay between the germline ends. CDR3 bases: TGTGCCAGCAGTTCGGCGGGATACCGGAGGGAGCTGTTTTTT. Translated, it gives CASSSAGYRRELFF.

The genes are TRBV4-1 and TRBJ2-3; no clear D gene. Germline values: CDR1 MGHRA, CDR2 YSYEKL. The CDR3 is 13 residues long. V was pared by 1 base and J by 4 bases, with 6 bases between. The CDR3 DNA sequence: TGCGCCAGCAGCCAAGGGTCAGCAGATACGCAGTATTTT. Protein: CASSQGSADTQYF.

The chain links TRBV27 to TRBJ1-2; no reliable D call. The CDR3 runs to 12 residues. V lost 5 bases and J lost 5, with 9 bases in between. The germline V gene has CDR1 MNHEY and CDR2 SMNVEV (reference sequence). CDR3 region: CASSPQGYGYTF. CDR3 coding DNA: TGTGCCAGCAGTCCCCAAGGGTATGGCTACACCTTC.

This chain joins TRBV2 and TRBJ2-2, with a possible D match to TRBD2 (6 bases). Germline V gene sequence: CDR1 SNHLY, CDR2 FYNNEI. The V gene lost 6 bases and the J gene lost 6 bases, with 17 bases spanning the gap. CDR3 size: 15 residues. The CDR3 nucleotides are TGTGCCAGCAGAGGGTCTTGGGGGGTTGCCGGGGAGCTGTTTTTT. Protein: CASRGSWGVAGELFF.

The chain uses TRBV2 and TRBJ1-1; 7 bases align to TRBD1. The CDR3 consists of 14 residues. J lost 5 bases, V lost 7 bases, and 10 bases had no gene match. CDR1 is SNHLY, CDR2 FYNNEI, per germline. This CDR3 is CASTLTGTGTEAFF. CDR3 bases: TGTGCCAGCACCCTGACAGGGACGGGGACTGAAGCTTTCTTT.

The chain recombines TRBV24-1 with TRBJ1-1, with 10 positions matching TRBD1. Germline trimming cut 7 bases from V and 4 bases from J; bases unmatched to any gene: 8. CDR1 is KGHDR, CDR2 SFDVKD, per germline. CDR3 length: 15 amino acids. The CDR3 loop is CATRARGQGPTEAFF. In DNA form, the CDR3 reads TGTGCCACCAGAGCTCGGGGACAGGGGCCCACTGAAGCTTTCTTT.

The chain has TRBV29-1 and TRBJ2-5; D may be TRBD1 (5 bases). The CDR3 consists of 13 residues. Trimming cost V 3 bases and J 2 bases, with 10 bases left between them. The germline V gene has CDR1 SQVTM and CDR2 ANQGSEA. In DNA, the CDR3 is TGCAGCGTTGACCTAGGGGCTCAAGAGACCCAGTACTTC. This codes for CSVDLGAQETQYF.

The genes are TRBV5-1 and TRBJ1-6, with a tentative D call TRBD1 (6 bases). The germline CDR1 and CDR2 sequences are SGHRS and YFSETQ. V was cut by 3 bases and J by 9 bases, with 19 bases left in between. The length of the CDR3 is 16 residues. The CDR3: CASSSLGPDSSSPLHF. The CDR3 DNA reads TGCGCCAGCAGCTCCCTGGGACCGGACAGCAGTTCACCCCTCCACTTT.

This rearrangement joins TRBV10-1 to TRBJ1-4; a weak D match, TRBD1 (6 bases). The CDR3 is 15 amino acids. V gave up 7 bases and J gave up 4 bases, with 16 bases separating them. CDR1 is WNHNN and CDR2 is SYGVQD in the germline V gene (reference sequence). This chain's CDR3 is CASILQGEDNEKLFF. CDR3 bases: TGCGCCAGCATTCTACAGGGAGAGGATAATGAAAAACTGTTTTTT.

The chain has TRBV27 and TRBJ2-7; the D gene is possibly TRBD2 (6 bases). The germline CDR1 and CDR2 sequences are MNHEY and SMNVEV (reference sequence). This CDR3 spans 15 amino acids. V was shortened by 5 bases and J by 4 bases, with 18 bases between the two germline ends. As DNA, the CDR3 is TGTGCCAGCAGTGAGCGCGGGGCGGGAATTTACGAGCAGTACTTC. Residues: CASSERGAGIYEQYF.